The rows below give T cell receptor beta chains drawn from one sample of a study of blood T cell repertoires in COVID-19. Profiling relied on immunoSEQ multiplex PCR, and the TCRdb table lists in-frame clones only, not all of them. The data show more than 400,000 clones, roughly nine tenths seen once. Source material: PBMCs or T cells enriched from blood (not recorded which). The receptors derive from a woman aged 18-30 years who had recovered from COVID-19. Both conserved end residues are part of each CDR3. D genes are given only for firm matches. Part of the rows lack a size; the others show once, few, many or a class for expanded clones.

j_call | d_call | cdr3_length | clone_size | v_call | cdr3_aa | cdr3_nt
TRBJ1-2 | TRBD1 | 14 | . | TRBV28 | CASSSGQESYGYTF | TGTGCCAGCAGCTCCGGACAGGAAAGTTATGGCTACACCTTC
TRBJ1-6 | . | 16 | . | TRBV5-4 | CASSLDLGQSNSPLHF | TGTGCCAGCAGCTTGGATTTAGGACAAAGTAATTCACCCCTCCACTTT
TRBJ1-1 | . | 13 | . | TRBV29-1 | CSVAGILSTEAFF | TGCAGCGTGGCCGGGATTTTGAGCACTGAAGCTTTCTTT
TRBJ1-1 | TRBD1 | 16 | . | TRBV2 | CASMNSPDRINTEAFF | TGTGCCAGCATGAACTCCCCGGACAGGATCAACACTGAAGCTTTCTTT
TRBJ1-4 | . | 16 | . | TRBV30 | CAWSVKTDQTNEKLFF | TGTGCCTGGAGTGTAAAGACAGACCAAACTAATGAAAAACTGTTTTTT
TRBJ2-1 | . | 13 | . | TRBV12-3/TRBV12-4 | CASTSTPRGEQFF | TGTGCCAGCACCTCCACCCCGCGGGGCGAGCAGTTCTTC
TRBJ2-1 | . | 15 | . | TRBV4-1 | CASSQGAGTYNEQFF | TGCGCCAGCAGCCAAGGGGCCGGCACCTACAATGAGCAGTTCTTC
TRBJ2-7 | . | 15 | . | TRBV7-3 | CASSLDWGRGYEQYF | TGTGCCAGCAGCTTAGACTGGGGCCGAGGCTACGAGCAGTACTTC
TRBJ2-1 | TRBD2 | 19 | . | TRBV5-1 | CASSLAGLAGGPLSDEQFF | TGCGCCAGCAGCTTGGCGGGGCTAGCGGGGGGCCCCCTGTCGGATGAGCAGTTCTTC
TRBJ1-4 | . | 12 | . | TRBV10-1 | CARRRARQKLFF | TGCGCCAGGCGGAGGGCCAGACAAAAACTGTTTTTT
TRBJ1-6 | . | 13 | . | TRBV30 | CALNTGRGSPLHF | TGTGCCTTGAATACAGGGAGAGGATCACCCCTCCACTTT
TRBJ2-3 | TRBD2 | 15 | once | TRBV7-8 | CASSPPGRGGLTQYF | TGTGCCAGCAGCCCCCCCGGGCGGGGGGGACTTACGCAGTATTTT
TRBJ2-7 | . | 13 | . | TRBV27 | CASMEKGFSEQYF | TGTGCCAGCATGGAGAAGGGGTTCTCCGAGCAGTACTTC
TRBJ2-5 | . | 11 | few | TRBV3-1/TRBV3-2 | CASSRGETQYF | TGTGCCAGCAGCCGCGGGGAGACCCAGTACTTC
TRBJ1-2 | TRBD1 | 16 | . | TRBV28 | CASSLEARQGSLGYTF | TGTGCCAGCAGTTTAGAGGCCCGACAGGGCTCGCTCGGCTACACCTTC
TRBJ2-5 | TRBD1 | 14 | . | TRBV6-5 | CASSPTGSTETQYF | TGTGCCAGCAGTCCGACAGGGAGTACGGAGACCCAGTACTTC
TRBJ1-1 | TRBD1 | 14 | . | TRBV5-1 | CASSLVDRATEAFF | TGCGCCAGCAGCTTGGTCGACAGGGCAACTGAAGCTTTCTTT
TRBJ2-7 | TRBD2 | 18 | . | TRBV5-1 | CASSPRILAGAADREQYF | TGCGCCAGCAGCCCGAGGATCCTAGCGGGGGCGGCGGACCGCGAGCAGTACTTC
TRBJ1-1 | TRBD1 | 14 | . | TRBV18 | CASTKTGERTEAFF | TGTGCCAGCACTAAGACAGGGGAAAGGACTGAAGCTTTCTTT
TRBJ2-2 | . | 15 | . | TRBV3-1/TRBV3-2 | CASSQETTGDLELFF | TGTGCCAGCAGCCAAGAAACTACAGGGGACTTGGAGCTGTTTTTT
TRBJ1-6 | . | 14 | . | TRBV30 | CAWRIGQPYSPLHF | TGTGCCTGGAGAATCGGACAGCCATATTCACCCCTCCACTTT
TRBJ2-1 | . | 13 | . | TRBV2 | CASTWSGADEQFF | TGTGCCAGCACATGGTCAGGGGCGGATGAGCAGTTCTTC
TRBJ2-7 | . | 14 | . | TRBV9 | CASSVRDTSYEQYF | TGTGCCAGCAGCGTCCGGGACACCTCCTACGAGCAGTACTTC
TRBJ1-2 | TRBD1 | 15 | once | TRBV19 | CATRGGTGVNYGYTF | TGTGCCACAAGAGGAGGGACAGGCGTTAACTATGGCTACACCTTC
TRBJ2-2 | TRBD2 | 19 | . | TRBV2 | CASSGPLQRGVLNTGELFF | TGTGCCAGCAGTGGCCCCTTACAGCGGGGGGTACTTAACACCGGGGAGCTGTTTTTT
TRBJ1-2 | . | 16 | few | TRBV11-1 | CASSPRHERELYGYTF | TGTGCCAGCAGCCCCCGTCACGAGAGGGAGCTCTATGGCTACACCTTC
TRBJ2-3 | TRBD1 | 16 | . | TRBV5-1 | CASSLTSGTVSHTQYF | TGCGCCAGCAGCTTAACATCCGGGACAGTAAGTCATACGCAGTATTTT
TRBJ2-7 | . | 11 | . | TRBV12-3/TRBV12-4 | CASSFFYEQYF | TGTGCCAGCAGTTTCTTCTACGAGCAGTACTTC
TRBJ1-5 | . | 15 | . | TRBV21-1 | CASGTRQERGQPQHF | TGTGCCAGCGGCACTAGACAGGAGCGAGGTCAGCCCCAGCATTTT
TRBJ2-1 | TRBD2 | 15 | . | TRBV6-4 | CASSRLAGEGNEQFF | TGTGCCAGCAGCCGACTAGCGGGGGAGGGGAATGAGCAGTTCTTC
TRBJ1-1 | . | 14 | . | TRBV6-2/TRBV6-3 | CASSSNLPNTEAFF | TGTGCCAGCAGTTCTAACCTACCAAATACTGAAGCTTTCTTT
TRBJ2-2 | . | 14 | . | TRBV4-2 | CASSQAGWDTELFF | TGTGCCAGCAGCCAAGCTGGCTGGGACACGGAGCTGTTTTTT
TRBJ2-5 | TRBD1 | 13 | . | TRBV29-1 | CSVVGQGVETQYF | TGCAGCGTTGTCGGGCAGGGGGTGGAGACCCAGTACTTC
TRBJ1-5 | . | 14 | few | TRBV7-8 | CASTTLRGDQPQHF | TGTGCCAGCACCACACTTCGGGGGGATCAGCCCCAGCATTTT
TRBJ2-7 | TRBD1 | 17 | . | TRBV4-2 | CASSQAPLGTGKYEQYF | TGTGCCAGCAGCCAAGCTCCCCTGGGGACAGGGAAATACGAGCAGTACTTC
TRBJ1-1 | TRBD1 | 18 | . | TRBV2 | CASSDTDRGKFMNTEAFF | TGTGCCAGCAGTGATACGGACAGGGGCAAATTCATGAACACTGAAGCTTTCTTT
TRBJ2-7 | . | 14 | once | TRBV4-1 | CASQSLHYGGEQYF | TGCGCCAGCCAGAGTCTTCATTATGGGGGGGAGCAGTACTTC
TRBJ1-5 | TRBD1 | 15 | . | TRBV5-6 | CASSLGGQGIQPQHF | TGTGCCAGCAGCTTGGGGGGACAGGGAATTCAGCCCCAGCATTTT
TRBJ2-7 | TRBD1 | 15 | . | TRBV27 | CASSTRTGAVYEQYF | TGTGCCAGCAGCACACGGACAGGGGCGGTTTACGAGCAGTACTTC
TRBJ1-2 | . | 14 | . | TRBV6-4 | CASSDSTGSRGYTF | TGTGCCAGCAGTGACTCCACAGGGTCGCGTGGCTACACCTTC
TRBJ2-2 | TRBD2 | 15 | . | TRBV19 | CASSTTSVNTGELFF | TGTGCCAGTAGTACGACTAGCGTAAACACCGGGGAGCTGTTTTTT
TRBJ2-2 | . | 13 | once | TRBV6-5 | CAVRGSFSGELFF | TGTGCTGTACGAGGGTCTTTCAGCGGGGAGCTGTTTTTT
TRBJ1-2 | TRBD1 | 18 | . | TRBV28 | CASSLAPGQVKFTYGYTF | TGTGCCAGCAGTTTGGCGCCCGGACAGGTTAAGTTTACGTATGGCTACACCTTC
TRBJ1-1 | . | 17 | . | TRBV11-2 | CASSLATFQGHATEAFF | TGTGCCAGCAGCTTAGCGACGTTTCAGGGGCATGCCACTGAAGCTTTCTTT
TRBJ2-5 | . | 12 | . | TRBV11-2 | CASRREKETQYF | TGTGCCAGCAGACGCGAAAAAGAGACCCAGTACTTC
TRBJ1-1 | TRBD1 | 15 | once | TRBV7-8 | CASSSSTGAIGEAFF | TGTGCCAGCAGCTCTTCTACAGGGGCTATCGGTGAAGCTTTCTTT
TRBJ1-3 | . | 13 | . | TRBV5-1 | CASHLLTGNTIYF | TGCGCCAGCCACTTGCTTACTGGAAACACCATATATTTT
TRBJ2-2 | . | 16 | . | TRBV7-7 | CASSLIPGENTGELFF | TGTGCCAGCAGCTTAATCCCAGGGGAGAACACCGGGGAGCTGTTTTTT
TRBJ1-2 | . | 12 | . | TRBV19 | CASKWGSYGYTF | TGTGCCAGTAAGTGGGGCAGCTACGGCTACACCTTC
TRBJ1-2 | . | 16 | . | TRBV27 | CASSLRRPNEVYGYTF | TGTGCCAGCAGTTTAAGACGGCCGAATGAGGTCTATGGCTACACCTTC
TRBJ2-2 | . | 16 | . | TRBV5-1 | CASSSSGGANTGELFF | TGCGCCAGCAGCAGTAGCGGCGGCGCGAACACCGGGGAGCTGTTTTTT
TRBJ1-2 | . | 16 | . | TRBV28 | CASSLLTTVPGYGYTF | TGTGCCAGCAGTTTATTAACGACAGTCCCAGGATATGGCTACACCTTC
TRBJ2-1 | . | 13 | once | TRBV3-1/TRBV3-2 | CASSQYKGREQFF | TGTGCCAGCAGCCAATACAAGGGGCGTGAGCAGTTCTTC
TRBJ1-1 | . | 14 | . | TRBV30 | CAWSVGGGWTEAFF | TGTGCCTGGAGTGTTGGGGGGGGATGGACTGAAGCTTTCTTT
TRBJ2-2 | TRBD2 | 16 | . | TRBV18 | CASSPPRGANPGELFF | TGTGCCAGCTCACCACCGCGGGGGGCGAATCCCGGGGAGCTGTTTTTT
TRBJ2-5 | . | 15 | . | TRBV19 | CASSIMGGAHETQYF | TGTGCCAGTAGTATAATGGGGGGGGCTCACGAGACCCAGTACTTC
TRBJ1-2 | . | 14 | . | TRBV11-2 | CASSLGLSEVGYTF | TGTGCCAGCAGCTTAGGCTTGTCAGAGGTCGGCTACACCTTC
TRBJ2-7 | TRBD1 | 15 | few | TRBV7-9 | CASSYGTGERYEQYF | TGTGCCAGCAGCTATGGGACAGGGGAGCGTTACGAGCAGTACTTC